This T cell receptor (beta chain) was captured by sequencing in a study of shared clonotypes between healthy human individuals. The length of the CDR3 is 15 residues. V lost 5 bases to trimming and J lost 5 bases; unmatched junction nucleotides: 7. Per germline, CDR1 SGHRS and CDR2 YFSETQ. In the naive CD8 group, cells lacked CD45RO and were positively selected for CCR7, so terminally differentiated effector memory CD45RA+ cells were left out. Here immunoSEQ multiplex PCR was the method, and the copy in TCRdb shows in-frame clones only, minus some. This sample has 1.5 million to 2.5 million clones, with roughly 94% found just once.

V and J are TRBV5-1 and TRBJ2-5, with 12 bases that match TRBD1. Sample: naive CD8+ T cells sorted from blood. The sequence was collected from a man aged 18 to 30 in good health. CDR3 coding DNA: TGCGCCAGCAGTAGGGACAGGGGGCTACTTGAGACCCAGTACTTC. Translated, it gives CASSRDRGLLETQYF.